The clone carrying this T cell receptor (beta chain) was counted a few times. Its antigen is still unknown. There are 12 residues in the CDR3. Germline lookup yields CDR1 SGDLS and CDR2 YYNGEE. The J segment lost 1 base and the V segment lost 7 bases, leaving 1 base of the junction unmatched. This specimen belongs to a study of OX40 agonist ivuxolimab in advanced cancers. Broader study findings: Among some nonresponders, normalized T-cell clonal expansion was also low.

Profiling relied on immunoSEQ multiplex PCR, and the TCRdb table lists in-frame clones only, not all of them. In the table there are around 64,000 clones, 75% to 90% of which are singletons. Sequenced here: CD4+ or CD8+ T cells sorted from blood, sampled in a trial of the OX40 agonist ivuxolimab. The chain carries TRBV9 and TRBJ1-1; 7 bases are shared with TRBD1. The sequence came from an adult with an advanced solid tumor such as melanoma, head and neck, liver or kidney cancer. The CDR3 sequence is CASGTANTEAFF. DNA for the CDR3: TGTGCCAGCGGGACAGCGAACACTGAAGCTTTCTTT.